The clone carrying this TCR beta chain has more than one count but fewer than ten. The data were taken from a study of blood T cell repertoires in COVID-19. CDR1 is SGHDN, CDR2 FVKESK, per germline. CDR3 size: 13 residues. The V gene lost 3 bases and the J gene lost 6 bases, with 10 bases spanning the gap. Clones were read by immunoSEQ multiplex PCR, and TCRdb kept only the in-frame ones, dropping some. Among about 120,000 clones listed, 86% were seen once. The rearrangement uses TRBV14 and TRBJ2-3; TRBD2 is a possible D gene (5 bases). Sequenced: peripheral blood. The TCR sequence derives from a man aged 40-55 years with acute or convalescent COVID-19. The CDR3 DNA sequence: TGTGCCAGCAGCCAGATCCCGGGGGATACGCAGTATTTT. Translation: CASSQIPGDTQYF.